One sample yielded the 17 T cell receptor beta chains listed below, sequenced in a study of CD8 T cells in ankylosing spondylitis. Regarding the study as a whole: Ankylosing spondylitis blood appeared to be characterized by a TCR beta motif of 7 to 9 highly homologous variants.

These receptors have no identified antigens. TCRdb passed the 5' RACE reads through MiXCR, listing each CDR3 protein once. The data hold about 750,000 distinct CDR3 sequences, with around 20% observed a single time. Material for sequencing was blood, either unsorted or a sorted T cell fraction (not recorded which). The receptors were sampled from a male donor with ankylosing spondylitis.

The genes are TRBV27 and TRBJ2-1; a possible D gene is TRBD1 (5 bases). The germline V gene encodes CDR1 MNHEY and CDR2 SMNVEV (reference sequence). The V end was cut by 2 bases, the J end by 2 bases, with 13 bases between. The CDR3 has 16 residues. The CDR3 loop reads CASSLMQGPPYNEQFF. CDR3 DNA: TGTGCCAGCAGTTTAATGCAGGGCCCCCCCTACAATGAGCAGTTCTTC.

This chain links TRBV5-8 with TRBJ2-3; D may be TRBD2 (7 bases). Germline loops: CDR1 SGHTS, CDR2 YDEGEE. V lost 7 bases to trimming and J lost 0 bases, with 9 bases between them. The CDR3 consists of 13 residues. The CDR3 nucleotides read TGTGCCAGCGCGGGGGCTAGCACAGATACGCAGTATTTT. This codes for CASAGASTDTQYF. The full variable domain, completed using reference TRBV5-8 and TRBJ2-3, is EAGVTQSPTHLIKTRGQQATLRCSPISGHTSVYWYQQALGLGLQFLLWYDEGEERNRGNFPPRFSGRQFPNYSSELNVNALELEDSALYLCASAGASTDTQYFGPGTRLTVL.

This clonotype was recorded a few times. The rearrangement joins TRBV27 to TRBJ2-5; TRBD2 matches at 11 bases. The V and J ends lost 6 bases and 4 bases, in that order; junction bases with no gene match: 16. CDR3 size: 18 residues. Germline V gene sequence: CDR1 MNHEY, CDR2 SMNVEV (reference sequence). As DNA, the CDR3 is TGTGCCAGCAGCCCCTCACACCCCCTAGCGGGAGGCTCAGAGACCCAGTACTTC. Encoded protein: CASSPSHPLAGGSETQYF.

This clonotype came up a few times. The chain combines TRBV7-3 with TRBJ2-1, with TRBD2 identical over 8 bases. J gave up 5 bases and V 6 bases, and 3 bases lay outside the gene matches. From germline, CDR1 is SGHTA and CDR2 FQGTGA. The CDR3 extends over 13 amino acids. As DNA, the CDR3 is TGTGCCAGCAGGAACGGGGGGGACAATGAGCAGTTCTTC. It yields the protein CASRNGGDNEQFF.

This clonotype has ten or more counts. J is TRBJ2-1 and V is TRBV20-1; TRBD2 matches at 10 bases. Germline loops: CDR1 DFQATT, CDR2 SNEGSKA (reference sequence). Unmatched junction bases numbered 17, after V lost 6 bases and J lost 6 bases. The CDR3 has 17 amino acids. CDR3 DNA: TGCAGTGCCAGACACTCTAGCGGGGGCTATCCTCCCAATGAGCAGTTCTTC. Amino acids: CSARHSSGGYPPNEQFF.

The chain is built from TRBV29-1 and TRBJ2-1, with D possibly being TRBD2 (5 bases). Germline CDR1 reads SQVTM; CDR2 reads ANQGSEA. The CDR3 loop spans 16 amino acids. Trimming took off 3 bases at V and 5 bases at J, with 20 bases between the two ends. The CDR3 coding sequence is TGCAGCGTTGATGGTGCCAGCGGCGTCCGGCACAATGAGCAGTTCTTC. This codes for CSVDGASGVRHNEQFF.

V and J are TRBV29-1 and TRBJ1-1; D is ambiguous. V shed 6 bases and J shed 4 bases, with 27 bases lying between them. Germline lookup yields CDR1 SQVTM and CDR2 ANQGSEA. The CDR3 spans 17 residues. CDR3 in amino acids: CSVTDPENEGLSTEAFF. In DNA, the CDR3 is TGCAGCGTCACCGACCCAGAGAATGAGGGTTTGAGCACTGAAGCTTTCTTT.

The chain uses TRBV4-1 and TRBJ1-4; the D gene is possibly TRBD1 (5 bases). Trimming removed 4 bases at V and 3 bases at J, with 15 bases between. The CDR3 runs to 16 residues. CDR1 is MGHRA, CDR2 YSYEKL, per germline. CDR3 amino acids: CASSRFRVQANEKLFF. CDR3 bases: TGCGCCAGCAGCCGATTCAGGGTCCAGGCTAATGAAAAACTGTTTTTT.

J is TRBJ2-7 and V is TRBV9; 8 bases are a match to TRBD1. Germline loops: CDR1 SGDLS, CDR2 YYNGEE. The CDR3 runs to 14 residues. The ends lost 0 bases at V and 3 bases at J; junction bases unmatched: 2. CDR3 residues: CASSVGGTGYEQYF. The CDR3 DNA reads TGTGCCAGCAGCGTAGGAGGGACAGGCTACGAGCAGTACTTC.

This chain joins TRBV20-1 and TRBJ2-3; D is perhaps TRBD2 (6 bases). V gave up 6 bases and J gave up 6 bases, with 25 bases separating them. The CDR3 covers 16 residues. Germline CDR1 and CDR2: DFQATT and SNEGSKA (reference sequence). The chain's CDR3 is CSAPDPGTFPSDTQYF. DNA for the CDR3: TGCAGTGCCCCAGATCCCGGGACTTTCCCTTCGGATACGCAGTATTTT.

This clonotype appeared a few times. V usage is TRBV20-1 and J usage is TRBJ2-4, with D tentatively TRBD1 (7 bases). The germline V gene encodes CDR1 DFQATT and CDR2 SNEGSKA (reference sequence). Between the trimmed V and J ends, which lost 6 bases and 3 bases, there was a span of 15 bases. This CDR3 has 14 amino acids. In nucleotides, the CDR3 is TGCAGTGCCCAAGCCAGGGGGGTCAAAAACATTCAGTACTTC. Translation: CSAQARGVKNIQYF.

This sequence joins TRBV2 and TRBJ1-2; TRBD1 matches 8 bases. From germline, CDR1 is SNHLY and CDR2 FYNNEI. This CDR3 spans 15 amino acids. V was pared by 5 bases and J by 7 bases, with 12 bases of the junction left unmatched. CDR3 region: CASSTTTGVVGGYTF. CDR3 coding DNA: TGTGCCAGCAGTACAACGACAGGGGTCGTAGGTGGCTACACCTTC.

V is TRBV7-9 and J is TRBJ2-1, with 11 positions matching TRBD2. V shed 5 bases and J 9 bases; nucleotides not matched to a gene: 3. CDR3 size: 13 residues. CDR1 is SEHNR, CDR2 FQNEAQ, per germline (reference sequence). CDR3 sequence: CASSLTSGTEQFF. The CDR3 coding sequence is TGTGCCAGCAGCCTGACTAGCGGGACTGAGCAGTTCTTC.

V and J are TRBV6-5 and TRBJ1-1; D gene ambiguous. Between the trimmed V and J ends, which lost 0 bases and 2 bases, there was a span of 10 bases. This CDR3 contains 15 residues. Germline lookup yields CDR1 MNHEY and CDR2 SVGAGI. CDR3 sequence: CASSYSRAANTEAFF. The CDR3 DNA follows: TGTGCCAGCAGTTACTCGAGGGCAGCCAACACTGAAGCTTTCTTT.

This clonotype turned up a few times. J is TRBJ2-1 and V is TRBV20-1, with 10 bases aligning to TRBD2. V shed 5 bases, J shed 8 bases, and the junction held 9 bases outside the gene matches. Germline V gives CDR1 DFQATT, CDR2 SNEGSKA (reference sequence). This CDR3 has 14 residues. This chain's CDR3 is CSARSGGASYEQFF. CDR3 bases: TGCAGTGCTCGGAGCGGGGGGGCGTCTTATGAGCAGTTCTTC.

The CDR3 region has the DNA TGTGCCAGCAGTCACGTTTCACGGGACAATGAGCAGTTCTTC. Translating it yields CASSHVSRDNEQFF. This chain links TRBV28 with TRBJ2-1; D gene ambiguous. V was pared by 5 bases and J by 5 bases, with 13 bases between. The CDR3 has 14 amino acids. Germline CDR1 reads MDHEN; CDR2 reads SYDVKM.

As DNA, the CDR3 is TGTGCCAGCAGTTTAGCGGTTATTCAGTTCGGCGGGGAGCTGTTTTTT. Translated: CASSLAVIQFGGELFF. The chain recombines TRBV12-3 or TRBV12-4 with TRBJ2-2; D is undetermined. V lost 0 bases and J 7 bases, leaving 15 bases between the germline ends. The CDR3 is made up of 16 amino acids.